This T cell receptor (beta chain) derives from a study of human T cells and chemical hapten exposure. On the study more broadly: Sensitization was performed using 2% DPC on a roughly 2 cm by roughly 2 cm upper inner arm skin site. Patients received weekly diphenylcyclopropenone doses to the scalp throughout the roughly 23-week study.

Time point specified: patch test 1, 2 weeks after DPC sensitization. The treatment denotes: therapeutic diphenylcyclopropenone sensitization with weekly scalp DPC. This CDR3 comprises 12 residues. The V gene's germline CDR1 is GTSNPN and CDR2 SVGIG (reference sequence). Trimming took 5 bases from V and 4 from J; bases not matched to a gene: 3. TCRdb processed the RACE reads anew with MiXCR; each CDR3 protein has one entry. Counted here are 300,000 to 450,000 distinct CDR3 sequences, around 5% occurring once; the ten biggest clones make up roughly 2.4%. This clonotype was counted at least ten times. This receptor was obtained from a woman in her forties or fifties with alopecia areata. Some clones in this sample may be carry-over from other donors' samples. The chain has TRBV30 and TRBJ2-5; 8 bases align to TRBD1. Here the sequenced sample was whole blood, taken in connection with sensitization to the hapten diphenylcyclopropenone (DPC). The chain's CDR3 is CAWVTGGETQYF. CDR3 nucleotide sequence: TGTGCCTGGGTCACAGGGGGAGAGACCCAGTACTTC.